Each of the 29 T cell receptor beta chains below was sequenced from the same sample in a study of shared clonotypes between healthy human individuals. Assay used: immunoSEQ multiplex PCR; TCRdb lists only in-frame clones, some missing. This sample has 1.6 million or so clones; 98% occur once, and the top ten carry 0.3% to 0.45%. Sequenced: naive CD4+ T cells sorted from blood. Subset of the sample: CD45RA+ positively selected. These receptor sequences come from a young man in good health.

With respect to this clone: The junction shows a germline mismatch at one end, possibly a read error. The chain is built from TRBV7-8 and TRBJ2-1, with a weak D call TRBD2 (6 bases). This CDR3 has 14 amino acids. Looked up from germline, CDR1 is SGHVS and CDR2 is FQNEAQ. The CDR3 protein is CASTLVVGGAEQFF. In DNA form, the CDR3 reads TGTGCCAGCACCTTAGTGGTGGGCGGGGCTGAGCAGTTCTTC.

This chain connects TRBV19 to TRBJ2-7, with 9 bases identical to TRBD2. Germline assignment: CDR1 LNHDA and CDR2 SQIVND (reference sequence). This CDR3 has 15 residues. Trimming removed 0 bases from V and 5 bases from J; junction bases left unmatched: 5. The CDR3 DNA is TGTGCCAGTAGTATAGATGGGACTAGCTCAGACGAGCAGTACTTC. Translated, it gives CASSIDGTSSDEQYF.

J is TRBJ1-1 and V is TRBV4-1; D is ambiguous. The length of the CDR3 is 15 residues. CDR1 MGHRA and CDR2 YSYEKL come from the germline V gene. V lost 0 bases, J lost 2 bases, and 10 bases lay in between. The chain's CDR3 is CASSQDRARNTEAFF. The CDR3 DNA reads TGCGCCAGCAGCCAAGATCGGGCCCGAAACACTGAAGCTTTCTTT.

This chain connects TRBV5-1 to TRBJ1-4; 8 nucleotides line up with TRBD1. The CDR3 has 15 amino acids. Trimming cost V 5 bases and J 7 bases; bases outside gene matches: 10. Germline V CDR1 and CDR2: SGHRS, YFSETQ. CDR3 amino acids: CASRLLQGASEKLFF. CDR3 nucleotide sequence: TGCGCCAGCAGGCTACTGCAGGGGGCAAGTGAAAAACTGTTTTTT. Full variable domain (outside the CDR3, taken from reference TRBV5-1 and TRBJ1-4): KAGVTQTPRYLIKTRGQQVTLSCSPISGHRSVSWYQQTPGQGLQFLFEYFSETQRNKGNFPGRFSGRQFSNSRSEMNVSTLELGDSALYLCASRLLQGASEKLFFGSGTQLSVL.

The V call is TRBV6-5, the J call TRBJ2-2; no reliable D call. CDR3 length: 13 amino acids. Trimming removed 7 bases at V and 6 bases at J, with 12 bases between. Germline CDR1 and CDR2: MNHEY and SVGAGI. The CDR3 nucleotides read TGTGCCAGCACCAGAGCTTTTCCCGGGGAGCTGTTTTTT. It specifies CASTRAFPGELFF.

Only one count was recorded for this clone. V and J are TRBV28 and TRBJ1-2, with D possibly TRBD1 on 5 matching bases. The germline V gene encodes CDR1 MDHEN and CDR2 SYDVKM. The CDR3 runs to 13 residues. Trimming shortened V by 6 bases and J by 7 bases, and 15 bases separated the two germline ends. The CDR3 bases are TGTGCCAGCAGATCCGGGGGGTGGGCTGGCTACACCTTC. It is translated as CASRSGGWAGYTF.

The genes are TRBV27 and TRBJ1-5, with D possibly matching TRBD1 (6 bases). Trimming took off 3 bases at V and 5 bases at J, with 8 bases between the two ends. The CDR3 runs 13 residues. Germline V gene data show CDR1 as MNHEY and CDR2 as SMNVEV (reference sequence). The CDR3 loop reads CASSFNRDQPQHF. The DNA of the CDR3 is TGTGCCAGCAGTTTTAACAGGGATCAGCCCCAGCATTTT.

The rearrangement links TRBV7-2 to TRBJ1-4; D unclear. V shed 1 base and J shed 8 bases, with 14 bases lying between them. The CDR3 sequence is 15 residues long. CDR1 is SGHTA, CDR2 FQGNSA, per germline. CDR3 DNA: TGTGCCAGCAGCTTAGTTTGGGGAGGTGAGGAAAAACTGTTTTTT. Encoded protein: CASSLVWGGEEKLFF.

The chain uses TRBV21-1 and TRBJ1-5; TRBD1, the table's D call, was not compared with the DNA. TRBV21-1 is a pseudogene segment. This CDR3 is built from 18 residues. The CDR3 coding sequence is TGTGCCAGCAGCAAAGTAGTGGGGGACAGGGGGTCAAATCAGCCCCAGCATTTT. Residues: CASSKVVGDRGSNQPQHF.

The chain couples TRBV21-1 to TRBJ2-1; no check of the table's D call, TRBD1, against the DNA was made. TRBV21-1 is described as a pseudogene. The CDR3 runs 14 residues. DNA of the CDR3: TGTGCCAGCAGCCACGACAGGGCTTGCAATGAGCAGTTCTTC. It specifies CASSHDRACNEQFF.

The CDR3 DNA follows: TGTGCCAGCAGTGGTCCGGGACAGAACTATGGCTACACCTTC. This translates into CASSGPGQNYGYTF. The chain employs TRBV25-1 and TRBJ1-2, with 7 nucleotides matching TRBD1. This CDR3 region has 14 residues. The germline CDR1 and CDR2 sequences are MGHDK and SYGVNS. V dropped 4 bases and J dropped 2; count of bases not matched to a gene: 4.

This sequence joins TRBV28 and TRBJ2-7; TRBD2 agrees at 7 bases. Unmatched junction bases numbered 10, after V lost 2 bases and J lost 6 bases. This CDR3 comprises 15 residues. Germline values: CDR1 MDHEN, CDR2 SYDVKM. The DNA for the CDR3 is TGTGCCAGCAGTTTACCAGCGGGAAACGAGCTCGAGCAGTACTTC. It translates to CASSLPAGNELEQYF.

This chain links TRBV5-6 with TRBJ2-5; 10 bases match TRBD2. The CDR3 is 17 amino acids. Germline assignment: CDR1 SGHDT and CDR2 YYEEEE. V was clipped by 0 bases and J by 0 bases; unmatched bases: 5. For the CDR3, the DNA is TGTGCCAGCAGCTTGGGCTGGACTAGCGGATACCAAGAGACCCAGTACTTC. Translation: CASSLGWTSGYQETQYF.

This sequence joins TRBV6-1 and TRBJ1-2; D might be TRBD1 (6 bases). Trimming took 5 bases from V and 4 from J, leaving 8 bases between them. The germline V gene encodes CDR1 MNHNS and CDR2 SASEGT. This CDR3 has 12 amino acids. The CDR3 loop reads CASSKDSYGYTF. The CDR3 DNA reads as TGTGCCAGCAGTAAGGACAGCTATGGCTACACCTTC.

A single count supports this clone. V usage is TRBV7-2 and J usage is TRBJ2-1; 7 bases are shared with TRBD2. The CDR3 covers 15 residues. The germline CDR1 and CDR2 sequences are SGHTA and FQGNSA. The ends lost 1 base at V and 7 bases at J; junction bases unmatched: 7. Written as DNA, the CDR3 is TGTGCCAGCAGCTTAGATGGCGGGACTAAAAATGAGCAGTTCTTC. Encoded protein: CASSLDGGTKNEQFF.

This rearrangement joins TRBV29-1 to TRBJ2-2, with D possibly matching TRBD2 (5 bases). The CDR3 totals 13 residues. Trimming removed 2 bases at V and 1 base at J, with 5 bases between. Germline loops: CDR1 SQVTM, CDR2 ANQGSEA. The CDR3 DNA reads as TGCAGCGTTGAACGGGAGAACACCGGGGAGCTGTTTTTT. Encoded protein: CSVERENTGELFF.

This chain connects TRBV27 to TRBJ2-1, with 9 bases fitting TRBD1. CDR1 and CDR2 from the germline V gene are MNHEY and SMNVEV (reference sequence). The CDR3 runs 14 residues. The ends lost 6 bases at V and 6 bases at J; junction bases unmatched: 6. Here the CDR3 reads CASRPDRGGNEQFF. CDR3 nucleotides: TGTGCCAGCAGACCGGACAGGGGTGGCAATGAGCAGTTCTTC.

The chain is built from TRBV10-1 and TRBJ2-7, with TRBD1 matching 10 bases. The germline CDR1 and CDR2 sequences are WNHNN and SYGVQD (reference sequence). The CDR3 spans 16 residues. Trimming removed 2 bases from V and 5 bases from J; junction bases left unmatched: 9. This chain's CDR3 is CASSEGDRGERDEQYF. The CDR3 DNA reads as TGCGCCAGCAGTGAGGGGGACAGGGGCGAGCGGGACGAGCAGTACTTC.

In regard to this clone: Other DNA sequences of this sample code for an identical CDR3. The rearrangement joins TRBV9 to TRBJ1-2; a possible D gene is TRBD1 (6 bases). The V and J ends lost 0 bases and 4 bases respectively, with 10 bases between them. In germline, CDR1 is SGDLS, CDR2 YYNGEE. This CDR3 has 14 amino acids. The CDR3 spells CASSVGTVGYGYTF. As DNA, the CDR3 is TGTGCCAGCAGCGTAGGGACAGTGGGCTATGGCTACACCTTC.

The sample holds one count of this clone. The chain links TRBV7-6 to TRBJ2-5; D call uncertain. Germline V gives CDR1 SGHVS, CDR2 FNYEAQ. Deletions cut 3 bases from V and 1 base from J, with 6 bases between. CDR3 length: 13 residues. The CDR3 here is CASSFGLQETQYF. As DNA, the CDR3 is TGTGCCAGCAGCTTTGGTCTCCAAGAGACCCAGTACTTC.

CDR3 sequence reads: CASLWSVGGTYEQYF. The DNA of the CDR3 is TGTGCCAGCCTATGGTCCGTAGGGGGAACCTACGAGCAGTACTTC. The V and J genes are TRBV6-1 and TRBJ2-7, with a possible D match to TRBD1 (6 bases). Germline CDR1 reads MNHNS; CDR2 reads SASEGT. Trimming shortened V by 8 bases and J by 2 bases, and 19 bases separated the two germline ends. The CDR3 covers 15 residues.

Notes on this clone: Additional DNA sequences in this sample encode the identical CDR3. The rearrangement links TRBV5-1 to TRBJ1-1; D gene uncertain. V lost 0 bases and J lost 0, with 6 bases in between. This CDR3 is 14 amino acids long. CDR1 SGHRS and CDR2 YFSETQ come from the germline V gene. The CDR3 loop is CASSLEDLNTEAFF. The CDR3 nucleotides read TGCGCCAGCAGCTTGGAGGATTTGAACACTGAAGCTTTCTTT.

J is TRBJ2-3 and V is TRBV6-5; TRBD1 agrees at 8 bases. The CDR3 runs 15 residues. J gave up 5 bases and V 2 bases, and 6 bases lay outside the gene matches. Germline V CDR1 and CDR2: MNHEY, SVGAGI. The DNA of the CDR3 is TGTGCCAGCAGTTACGATGGCAGGGGGCAAGATACGCAGTATTTT. Translated: CASSYDGRGQDTQYF.

Details on this clone: Other DNA sequences in this sample translate to the same CDR3. The CDR3 DNA is TGTGCCAGCAGCTTGGCCGTGGGCTCCTACGAGCAGTACTTC. Its protein product is CASSLAVGSYEQYF. The chain has TRBV5-5 and TRBJ2-7; the D is unclear. The CDR3 is made up of 14 amino acids. V lost 0 bases and J lost 0, with 7 bases in between. Germline values: CDR1 SGHKS, CDR2 YYEKEE (reference sequence).

The chain has TRBV13 and TRBJ2-6; no reliable D call. There are 14 residues in the CDR3. The V end was cut by 4 bases, the J end by 4 bases, with 8 bases between. The germline gives CDR1 PRHDT, CDR2 FYEKMQ (reference sequence). CDR3 in amino acids: CASSSSEGANVLTF. The CDR3 DNA is TGTGCCAGCAGCTCCTCGGAAGGGGCCAACGTCCTGACTTTC.

For this clone: This same CDR3 is encoded by further DNA sequences in the sample. The V and J genes are TRBV18 and TRBJ1-1, with D unclear. CDR3 length equals 11 residues. Germline V lookup: CDR1 KGHSH, CDR2 LQKENI. Trimming cost V 6 bases and J 0 bases, with 2 bases left between them. CDR3 coding DNA: TGTGCCAGCTCGCTGAACACTGAAGCTTTCTTT. Translated: CASSLNTEAFF.

This chain uses TRBV5-4 with TRBJ1-4; 7 nucleotides line up with TRBD1. Per germline, CDR1 SGHNT and CDR2 YYREEE (reference sequence). With V trimmed by 3 bases and J by 2 bases, 4 bases remained unmatched. The CDR3 sequence is 15 residues long. The chain's CDR3 is CASSSTGVTNEKLFF. CDR3 in DNA: TGTGCCAGCAGCTCCACAGGGGTGACTAATGAAAAACTGTTTTTT.

With respect to this clone: Different DNA sequences within this sample yield the same CDR3. The rearrangement joins TRBV27 to TRBJ2-1, with 11 bases matching TRBD2. Germline CDR1 reads MNHEY; CDR2 reads SMNVEV (reference sequence). After removal of 4 bases from V and 2 bases from J, the junction contained 1 base not matched to a gene. The CDR3 length is 15 residues. The CDR3 spells CASSSGLAAYNEQFF. CDR3 coding DNA: TGTGCCAGCAGTTCGGGACTAGCGGCCTACAATGAGCAGTTCTTC.

The rearrangement joins TRBV5-4 to TRBJ2-2; D perhaps matches TRBD1 (6 bases). Germline V CDR1 and CDR2: SGHNT, YYREEE (reference sequence). Deletions cut 7 bases from V and 6 bases from J, with 13 bases between. The CDR3 is made up of 13 amino acids. The CDR3 protein is CASYLQGAGELFF. The CDR3 DNA reads TGTGCCAGCTATCTACAGGGCGCCGGGGAGCTGTTTTTT.